The 20 T cell receptor beta chains below were found in one sample sequenced in a study of blood T cell repertoires in COVID-19. Method: immunoSEQ multiplex PCR; TCRdb's copy keeps in-frame clones and lacks some. The table has 200,000 to 250,000 clones, roughly 85% seen once. Sequenced sample: peripheral blood. These receptors came from a woman in her 70s with COVID-19, enrolled during active disease.

The CDR3 protein is CASSYHRDEIGYTF. The CDR3 DNA reads TGTGCCAGCAGTTACCACAGGGATGAGATTGGCTACACCTTC. This chain connects TRBV6-2 or TRBV6-3 to TRBJ1-2; D is possibly TRBD1 (6 bases). Trimming took 2 bases from V and 7 from J, leaving 14 bases between them. CDR3 length: 14 amino acids. From germline, CDR1 is MNHEY and CDR2 SVGEGT.

The rearrangement joins TRBV4-2 to TRBJ1-2; D is perhaps TRBD1 (5 bases). The CDR3 spans 15 residues. Germline V gives CDR1 LGHNA, CDR2 YNFKEQ. Trimming took off 1 base at V and 6 bases at J, with 15 bases between the two ends. CDR3 protein: CASSQGFRDLDGYTF. The CDR3 DNA reads TGTGCCAGCAGCCAAGGTTTCCGGGACTTGGATGGCTACACCTTC.

The J gene is TRBJ1-2, the V gene TRBV19, with D maybe TRBD1 (5 bases). The length of the CDR3 is 14 residues. The germline V and J ends were trimmed by 1 base and 8 bases, with 14 bases remaining between them. The V gene's germline CDR1 is LNHDA and CDR2 SQIVND (reference sequence). The CDR3 DNA sequence: TGTGCCAGTAGTATAGTAAGCGGGGCCGGCGGCTACACCTTC. Translation: CASSIVSGAGGYTF.

The chain has TRBV6-6 and TRBJ2-7; unclear D gene. Per germline, CDR1 MNHNY and CDR2 SVGAGI (reference sequence). The V and J ends lost 4 bases and 2 bases respectively, with 12 bases between them. The CDR3 covers 14 residues. The CDR3 loop is CASSSRHPTYEQYF. The CDR3 DNA reads TGTGCCAGCAGTTCACGACACCCGACCTACGAGCAGTACTTC.

On this clone: Different DNA sequences within this sample yield the same CDR3. The chain combines TRBV4-2 with TRBJ2-7, with 8 bases aligning to TRBD1. The CDR3 covers 15 residues. After removal of 3 bases from V and 2 bases from J, the junction contained 6 bases not matched to a gene. From germline, CDR1 is LGHNA and CDR2 YNFKEQ. The CDR3 protein is CASSQDRQGPYEQYF. For the CDR3, the DNA is TGTGCCAGCAGCCAGGACCGACAGGGGCCCTACGAGCAGTACTTC.

This chain uses TRBV12-5 with TRBJ2-7; a possible D gene is TRBD2 (6 bases). The V and J ends lost 5 bases and 1 base respectively, with 9 bases between them. The CDR3 runs 13 residues. Germline CDR1 LGHNT, CDR2 FRNRAP. In nucleotides, the CDR3 is TGTGCTAGTGGTCGGGACTCTTCCTACGAGCAGTACTTC. Translating gives CASGRDSSYEQYF.

This clone was recorded only once. The V call is TRBV7-2, the J call TRBJ1-3; D is possibly TRBD1 (5 bases). This CDR3 contains 17 residues. Trimming shortened V by 2 bases and J by 4 bases, and 18 bases separated the two germline ends. In germline, CDR1 is SGHTA, CDR2 FQGNSA. The CDR3 nucleotides read TGTGCCAGCAGCTTATGGGGGGGGATTGAACCCGGAAACACCATATATTTT. This gives the protein CASSLWGGIEPGNTIYF.

The chain employs TRBV3-1 (or the pseudogene TRBV3-2) and TRBJ1-1; D may be TRBD1 (6 bases). V was trimmed by 4 bases and J by 1 base, leaving 10 bases between them. CDR3 length equals 14 residues. Germline CDR1 LGHDT, CDR2 YNNKEL (reference sequence). The CDR3 nucleotides read TGTGCCAGCAGCCCGGGACACCAGAACACTGAAGCTTTCTTT. Protein sequence: CASSPGHQNTEAFF.

This chain joins TRBV25-1 and TRBJ1-1; tentatively, D is TRBD1 (5 bases). Trimming pared 4 bases from V and 4 bases from J, leaving 22 bases between. CDR3 length: 17 residues. Germline V gene data show CDR1 as MGHDK and CDR2 as SYGVNS. As DNA, the CDR3 is TGTGCCAGCAGTGCCCAGGGAGGTTTTCGGCGAGGCACTGAAGCTTTCTTT. This sequence encodes CASSAQGGFRRGTEAFF.

The V and J genes are TRBV11-3 and TRBJ1-4; 7 nucleotides agree with TRBD1. The J segment lost 4 bases and the V segment lost 5 bases, leaving 4 bases of the junction unmatched. The CDR3 is made up of 14 amino acids. The germline V gene has CDR1 SGHNT and CDR2 YENEEA. This CDR3 is CASSMTGNNEKLFF. CDR3 DNA sequence: TGTGCCAGCAGCATGACAGGGAATAATGAAAAACTGTTTTTT.

This clone was found a few times. The chain recombines TRBV11-3 with TRBJ2-1; no firm D call. The CDR3 length is 14 residues. V lost 0 bases and J lost 4, with 7 bases in between. CDR1 SGHNT and CDR2 YENEEA come from the germline V gene. This CDR3 reads CASSLEGSYNEQFF. As DNA, the CDR3 is TGTGCCAGCAGCTTAGAGGGCAGTTACAATGAGCAGTTCTTC.

In nucleotides, the CDR3 is TGTGCCAGCAGCCCGCGTTCGGGGGGGGACGGCTACACCTTC. Translated, it gives CASSPRSGGDGYTF. The chain uses TRBV9 and TRBJ1-2; D might be TRBD1 (5 bases). This CDR3 has 14 amino acids. The V and J ends lost 4 bases and 8 bases respectively, with 18 bases between them. CDR1 SGDLS and CDR2 YYNGEE come from the germline V gene.

This clone turned up a few times. This rearrangement joins TRBV29-1 to TRBJ1-1; D is perhaps TRBD1 (5 bases). From germline, CDR1 is SQVTM and CDR2 ANQGSEA. Trimming removed 5 bases from V and 1 base from J, with 8 bases in between. The CDR3 has 12 amino acids. CDR3 nucleotide sequence: TGCAGCGTTTACGGGGGGAACACTGAAGCTTTCTTT. Translating it yields CSVYGGNTEAFF.

This chain uses TRBV6-5 with TRBJ2-1, with TRBD1 identical over 10 bases. V trimming: 7 bases; J trimming: 3 bases; junction bases outside the gene matches: 3. The CDR3 has 14 amino acids. CDR1 is MNHEY, CDR2 SVGAGI, per germline. The CDR3 coding sequence is TGTGCCAGCAAAGGACAGGGGGTCTACAATGAGCAGTTCTTC. It is translated as CASKGQGVYNEQFF.

The chain couples TRBV11-2 to TRBJ1-1; possible D gene TRBD1, 5 bases. From germline, CDR1 is SGHAT and CDR2 FQNNGV. V was clipped by 4 bases and J by 4 bases, with 16 bases between them. The CDR3 contains 15 residues. The CDR3 bases are TGTGCCAGCAGCTATCAGGGAGGACCCAGCACTGAAGCTTTCTTT. Translating it yields CASSYQGGPSTEAFF.

The chain carries TRBV4-3 and TRBJ2-5; D not certain. Trimming took off 1 base at V and 5 bases at J, with 11 bases between the two ends. The CDR3 spans 14 residues. Germline CDR1 is LGHNA and CDR2 is YSLEER. The CDR3 here is CASSQGPGWETQYF. The CDR3 DNA is TGCGCCAGCAGCCAAGGTCCCGGTTGGGAGACCCAGTACTTC.

V is TRBV6-5 and J is TRBJ1-5, with D possibly TRBD1 on 6 matching bases. V lost 6 bases and J lost 6, with 15 bases in between. The CDR3 covers 14 residues. Germline assignment: CDR1 MNHEY and CDR2 SVGAGI. CDR3 DNA sequence: TGTGCCAGCAGGGGCGGGGGGGCGGCTCAGCCCCAGCATTTT. Residues: CASRGGGAAQPQHF.

The chain joins TRBV7-9 to TRBJ1-1; no reliable D call. CDR1 and CDR2 (germline): SEHNR, FQNEAQ (reference sequence). The length of the CDR3 is 14 residues. Trimming stripped 1 base from V and 1 base from J, with 7 bases between. This CDR3 is CASSLVDENTEAFF. The CDR3 DNA reads as TGTGCCAGCAGCTTAGTAGATGAGAACACTGAAGCTTTCTTT.

V and J are TRBV19 and TRBJ2-5, with 11 bases lining up with TRBD2. Germline V gives CDR1 LNHDA, CDR2 SQIVND (reference sequence). V shed 3 bases, J shed 7 bases, and the junction held 13 bases outside the gene matches. The CDR3 has 17 amino acids. In DNA, the CDR3 is TGTGCCAGTAGTATTAGCGGGCTAGCGGGGGGACCGGGGACCCAGTACTTC. It specifies CASSISGLAGGPGTQYF.

The J gene is TRBJ2-3, the V gene TRBV5-6; D gene uncertain. The CDR3 covers 16 residues. Looked up from germline, CDR1 is SGHDT and CDR2 is YYEEEE. The V and J ends lost 0 bases and 1 base respectively, with 12 bases between them. CDR3 loop: CASSLATEWGTDTQYF. The CDR3 coding sequence is TGTGCCAGCAGCTTGGCCACGGAGTGGGGCACAGATACGCAGTATTTT.